Listed below are T cell receptor beta chains from one sample, sequenced in a study of blood T cell repertoires in COVID-19. Sequencing used immunoSEQ multiplex PCR; TCRdb keeps in-frame clones, though not all of them. The data hold some 240,000 clones, with over 75% observed a single time. The sequenced sample consisted of PBMCs or T cells enriched from blood (not recorded which). All receptors come from a woman aged 40 to 50 who had been exposed to COVID-19. Each CDR3 is given with its conserved first and last residue. A D gene is named only where the DNA matches it firmly. Only some rows state a clone size, as once, few, many or a class for expanded clones.

j_gene: TRBJ2-3
v_gene: TRBV23-1
abundance: -
d_gene: TRBD2
CDR3aa: CASSRVRRGDTQYF
CDR3nt: TGCGCCAGCAGTCGGGTCAGGCGGGGGGATACGCAGTATTTT

j_gene: TRBJ2-2
v_gene: TRBV7-3
abundance: -
d_gene: -
CDR3aa: CASSSGTSTGELFF
CDR3nt: TGTGCCAGCAGCTCCGGGACATCTACCGGGGAGCTGTTTTTT

j_gene: TRBJ2-1
v_gene: TRBV3-1/TRBV3-2
abundance: -
d_gene: -
CDR3aa: CASSQVVAYNEQFF
CDR3nt: TGTGCCAGCAGCCAAGTTGTGGCTTACAATGAGCAGTTCTTC

j_gene: TRBJ1-4
v_gene: TRBV7-2
abundance: few
d_gene: TRBD1
CDR3aa: CASSRRVGTGNEKLFF
CDR3nt: TGTGCCAGCAGCCGTCGGGTTGGGACAGGCAATGAAAAACTGTTTTTT

j_gene: TRBJ2-2
v_gene: TRBV5-8
abundance: -
d_gene: -
CDR3aa: CASSLGVAGELFF
CDR3nt: TGTGCCAGCAGCTTAGGGGTGGCCGGGGAGCTGTTTTTT

j_gene: TRBJ2-1
v_gene: TRBV28
abundance: -
d_gene: TRBD2
CDR3aa: CASSPPGLAGSYNEQFF
CDR3nt: TGTGCCAGCAGTCCCCCCGGTCTAGCGGGCTCCTACAATGAGCAGTTCTTC

j_gene: TRBJ1-1
v_gene: TRBV6-6
abundance: -
d_gene: -
CDR3aa: CASSYGEGPNTEAFF
CDR3nt: TGTGCCAGCAGTTACGGGGAGGGGCCGAACACTGAAGCTTTCTTT

j_gene: TRBJ1-5
v_gene: TRBV30
abundance: -
d_gene: TRBD1
CDR3aa: CAWSEGQSNQPQHF
CDR3nt: TGTGCCTGGAGTGAGGGACAGAGCAATCAGCCCCAGCATTTT

j_gene: TRBJ2-2
v_gene: TRBV6-4
abundance: -
d_gene: -
CDR3aa: CASSEEGATGELFF
CDR3nt: TGTGCCAGCAGTGAAGAAGGGGCCACCGGGGAGCTGTTTTTT

j_gene: TRBJ1-1
v_gene: TRBV5-1
abundance: once
d_gene: -
CDR3aa: CASSLAPDKGTEAFF
CDR3nt: TGCGCCAGCAGCTTGGCCCCGGACAAAGGTACTGAAGCTTTCTTT

j_gene: TRBJ1-1
v_gene: TRBV5-6
abundance: -
d_gene: -
CDR3aa: CASRRRNTEAFF
CDR3nt: TGTGCCAGTCGGCGGAGGAACACTGAAGCTTTCTTT

j_gene: TRBJ2-1
v_gene: TRBV27
abundance: once
d_gene: -
CDR3aa: CASSSTPAGDEQFF
CDR3nt: TGTGCCAGCAGTTCGACCCCTGCGGGCGATGAGCAGTTCTTC

j_gene: TRBJ2-1
v_gene: TRBV27
abundance: -
d_gene: TRBD2
CDR3aa: CASSSLGSGGANEQFF
CDR3nt: TGTGCCAGCAGTAGCCTGGGCAGCGGGGGGGCCAATGAGCAGTTCTTC

j_gene: TRBJ1-3
v_gene: TRBV5-1
abundance: -
d_gene: -
CDR3aa: CASSLYSGKDSGNTIYF
CDR3nt: TGCGCCAGCAGCTTGTACTCGGGGAAAGACTCTGGAAACACCATATATTTT

j_gene: TRBJ2-6
v_gene: TRBV27
abundance: -
d_gene: -
CDR3aa: CASSLSLPSGANVLTF
CDR3nt: TGTGCCAGCAGTTTATCACTCCCCTCTGGGGCCAACGTCCTGACTTTC

j_gene: TRBJ2-2
v_gene: TRBV5-5
abundance: -
d_gene: TRBD1
CDR3aa: CASSRLDRGFGELFF
CDR3nt: TGTGCCAGCAGCCGGCTTGACAGGGGTTTCGGGGAGCTGTTTTTT

j_gene: TRBJ2-5
v_gene: TRBV3-1/TRBV3-2
abundance: -
d_gene: -
CDR3aa: CASSQDLSFGETQYF
CDR3nt: TGTGCCAGCAGCCAAGATTTGAGTTTCGGAGAGACCCAGTACTTC

j_gene: TRBJ2-1
v_gene: TRBV7-2
abundance: few
d_gene: TRBD2
CDR3aa: CASSATSGGAVEQFF
CDR3nt: TGTGCCAGCAGCGCGACTAGCGGGGGGGCGGTTGAGCAGTTCTTC

j_gene: TRBJ2-5
v_gene: TRBV30
abundance: -
d_gene: -
CDR3aa: CAWGDFGPRETQYF
CDR3nt: TGTGCCTGGGGGGACTTTGGCCCCCGGGAGACCCAGTACTTC

j_gene: TRBJ2-1
v_gene: TRBV7-9
abundance: -
d_gene: -
CDR3aa: CASSLPLTRVTFGNEQFF
CDR3nt: TGTGCCAGCAGCTTACCCCTAACCCGGGTAACTTTCGGGAATGAGCAGTTCTTC

j_gene: TRBJ1-2
v_gene: TRBV12-3/TRBV12-4
abundance: once
d_gene: TRBD1
CDR3aa: CASSTQGTYGYTF
CDR3nt: TGTGCCAGCAGTACACAGGGGACCTATGGCTACACCTTC

j_gene: TRBJ2-5
v_gene: TRBV6-5
abundance: -
d_gene: -
CDR3aa: CASRNQGPGQETQYF
CDR3nt: TGTGCCAGCAGAAACCAGGGGCCCGGCCAAGAGACCCAGTACTTC

j_gene: TRBJ2-1
v_gene: TRBV4-2
abundance: -
d_gene: TRBD2
CDR3aa: CASSPRTSGGPNYNEQFF
CDR3nt: TGTGCCAGCAGCCCCAGGACTAGCGGGGGGCCTAACTACAATGAGCAGTTCTTC

j_gene: TRBJ1-1
v_gene: TRBV19
abundance: few
d_gene: TRBD1
CDR3aa: CASSETGRNTEAFF
CDR3nt: TGTGCCAGTAGTGAGACAGGGAGGAACACTGAAGCTTTCTTT

j_gene: TRBJ1-3
v_gene: TRBV4-3
abundance: -
d_gene: -
CDR3aa: CASSTQGRNTIYF
CDR3nt: TGCGCCAGCAGCACGCAGGGAAGGAACACCATATATTTT

j_gene: TRBJ1-2
v_gene: TRBV29-1
abundance: -
d_gene: -
CDR3aa: CSVQTDNYGYTF
CDR3nt: TGCAGCGTCCAGACAGATAACTATGGCTACACCTTC

j_gene: TRBJ2-1
v_gene: TRBV7-9
abundance: -
d_gene: -
CDR3aa: CASTLRSPLSYNEQFF
CDR3nt: TGTGCCAGCACCTTGAGGTCCCCACTTTCCTACAATGAGCAGTTCTTC

j_gene: TRBJ1-2
v_gene: TRBV23-1
abundance: -
d_gene: -
CDR3aa: CASSQSDRSELYGYTF
CDR3nt: TGCGCCAGCAGTCAATCGGACAGATCCGAGCTCTATGGCTACACCTTC

j_gene: TRBJ1-4
v_gene: TRBV19
abundance: -
d_gene: -
CDR3aa: CASSTGAGSNEKLFF
CDR3nt: TGTGCCAGTAGTACAGGCGCAGGGTCTAATGAAAAACTGTTTTTT